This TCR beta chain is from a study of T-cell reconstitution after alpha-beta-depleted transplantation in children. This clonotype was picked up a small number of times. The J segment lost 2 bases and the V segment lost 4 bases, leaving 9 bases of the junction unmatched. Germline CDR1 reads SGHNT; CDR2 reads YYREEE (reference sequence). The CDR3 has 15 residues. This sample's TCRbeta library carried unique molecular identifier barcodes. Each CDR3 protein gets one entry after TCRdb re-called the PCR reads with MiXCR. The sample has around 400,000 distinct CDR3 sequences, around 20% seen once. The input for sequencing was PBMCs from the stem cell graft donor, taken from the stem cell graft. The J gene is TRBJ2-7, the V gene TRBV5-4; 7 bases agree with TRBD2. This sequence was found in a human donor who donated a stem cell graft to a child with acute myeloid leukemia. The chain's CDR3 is CASSLGASGTYEQYF. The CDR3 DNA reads TGTGCCAGCAGCCTTGGGGCTAGCGGTACCTACGAGCAGTACTTC.